These 21 T cell receptor beta chains were all obtained from the same sample, sequenced in a study of blood T cell repertoires in COVID-19 (dated by TCRdb to the early 2020s). Libraries came from the immunoSEQ multiplex PCR assay. TCRdb retrieved this table from immuneACCESS and kept in-frame rearrangements only. Not all clones are present; in checked studies, unresolved V genes account for under half, and no reason is known for the remainder. In all, the sample holds some 240,000 clones, and 90% of those were seen once. The ten largest account for 2.1% of the sample. The source material was peripheral blood. The receptors here all came from a woman aged 60-75 years with COVID-19, enrolled during active disease.

The V call is TRBV19, the J call TRBJ1-1, with D hard to call. The V gene's germline CDR1 is LNHDA and CDR2 SQIVND (reference sequence). V lost 3 bases and J lost 11, with 10 bases in between. This CDR3 has 11 residues. CDR3 in DNA: TGTGCCAGTAGTATCTCAGCGGACGCTTTCTTT. As protein: CASSISADAFF.

The V and J genes are TRBV9 and TRBJ2-3; 7 nucleotides line up with TRBD1. The ends lost 3 bases at V and 1 base at J; junction bases unmatched: 5. From germline, CDR1 is SGDLS and CDR2 YYNGEE. The CDR3 is 15 residues long. The CDR3 DNA reads as TGTGCCAGCAGCGATACCGGGACAGGCACAGATACGCAGTATTTT. Translation: CASSDTGTGTDTQYF.

The chain has TRBV24-1 and TRBJ1-4; D perhaps matches TRBD1 (6 bases). The CDR3 sequence is 15 residues long. V lost 2 bases, J lost 0 bases, and 6 bases lay in between. The V gene's germline CDR1 is KGHDR and CDR2 SFDVKD. In DNA form, the CDR3 reads TGTGCCACCAGTGATTGGACAGCAACTAATGAAAAACTGTTTTTT. Its protein product is CATSDWTATNEKLFF.

A few counts support this clone. The chain couples TRBV5-4 to TRBJ1-1, with TRBD1 identical over 9 bases. Germline assignment: CDR1 SGHNT and CDR2 YYREEE (reference sequence). The CDR3 spans 14 residues. The J segment lost 4 bases and the V segment lost 4 bases, leaving 5 bases of the junction unmatched. CDR3 sequence reads: CASSGGTGPTEAFF. CDR3 bases: TGTGCCAGCAGCGGCGGGACAGGGCCCACTGAAGCTTTCTTT. The whole variable domain, filled in from reference TRBV5-4 and TRBJ1-1, reads ETGVTQSPTHLIKTRGQQVTLRCSSQSGHNTVSWYQQALGQGPQFIFQYYREEENGRGNFPPRFSGLQFPNYSSELNVNALELDDSALYLCASSGGTGPTEAFFGQGTRLTVV.

The V call is TRBV5-1, the J call TRBJ2-5; 8 bases fit TRBD2. This CDR3 is 14 amino acids long. V lost 9 bases, J lost 5 bases, and 12 bases stayed unmatched. CDR1 and CDR2 (germline): SGHRS, YFSETQ. In DNA, the CDR3 is TGCGCCACCACCGACCGGGGGGGCGGGGAGACCCAGTACTTC. Protein: CATTDRGGGETQYF.

The DNA of the CDR3 is TGTGCCAGCAGTACAGGGTTTATGAACACTGAAGCTTTCTTT. Protein product: CASSTGFMNTEAFF. The genes are TRBV2 and TRBJ1-1; D may be TRBD1 (6 bases). Trimming left V 5 bases short and J 0 bases short, with 10 bases between. CDR1 SNHLY and CDR2 FYNNEI come from the germline V gene. This CDR3 spans 14 amino acids.

This chain connects TRBV5-1 to TRBJ1-2; D might be TRBD1 (5 bases). This CDR3 comprises 14 residues. The germline V and J ends were trimmed by 4 bases and 4 bases, with 14 bases remaining between them. The V gene's germline CDR1 is SGHRS and CDR2 YFSETQ. The CDR3 DNA follows: TGCGCCAGCAGCCCCGCGGGGGGACTCTATGGCTACACCTTC. Residues: CASSPAGGLYGYTF. The complete variable domain, with remaining parts taken from reference TRBV5-1 and TRBJ1-2, reads KAGVTQTPRYLIKTRGQQVTLSCSPISGHRSVSWYQQTPGQGLQFLFEYFSETQRNKGNFPGRFSGRQFSNSRSEMNVSTLELGDSALYLCASSPAGGLYGYTFGSGTRLTVV.

This sequence joins TRBV10-3 and TRBJ2-1, with TRBD1 identical over 11 bases. The CDR3 has 16 amino acids. Germline CDR1 reads ENHRY; CDR2 reads SYGVKD. V trimming: 3 bases; J trimming: 8 bases; junction bases outside the gene matches: 9. CDR3 loop: CAISDARTGGKDEQFF. The CDR3 nucleotides read TGTGCCATCAGTGATGCAAGGACAGGGGGCAAGGATGAGCAGTTCTTC.

The rearrangement uses TRBV5-1 and TRBJ2-3; D is unresolved. The germline gives CDR1 SGHRS, CDR2 YFSETQ. Trimming cost V 4 bases and J 2 bases, with 17 bases left between them. This CDR3 is 16 amino acids long. The DNA for the CDR3 is TGCGCCAGCAGCGGAGCAGCTTCCCATTCCACAGATACGCAGTATTTT. This gives the protein CASSGAASHSTDTQYF.

The chain recombines TRBV30 with TRBJ2-2, with 8 positions matching TRBD1. There are 14 residues in the CDR3. The germline gives CDR1 GTSNPN, CDR2 SVGIG (reference sequence). J lost 0 bases, V lost 5 bases, and 2 bases had no gene match. CDR3 in amino acids: CAWDRGANTGELFF. The CDR3 nucleotides read TGTGCCTGGGACAGGGGAGCGAACACCGGGGAGCTGTTTTTT.

This clone has only one observation. V and J are TRBV19 and TRBJ2-1; 8 bases are a match to TRBD2. CDR3 length: 15 residues. CDR1 is LNHDA, CDR2 SQIVND, per germline (reference sequence). Germline trimming cut 1 base from V and 10 bases from J; bases unmatched to any gene: 9. The CDR3 protein is CASSIGSGGAGEQFF. The DNA of the CDR3 is TGTGCCAGTAGTATAGGCTCCGGGGGGGCCGGGGAGCAGTTCTTC. The variable domain in full, completed from reference TRBV19 and TRBJ2-1, reads DGGITQSPKYLFRKEGQNVTLSCEQNLNHDAMYWYRQDPGQGLRLIYYSQIVNDFQKGDIAEGYSVSREKKESFPLTVTSAQKNPTAFYLCASSIGSGGAGEQFFGPGTRLTVL.

This chain links TRBV6-2 or TRBV6-3 with TRBJ1-6, with D possibly being TRBD1 (5 bases). CDR3 size: 16 residues. CDR1 MNHEY and CDR2 SVGEGT come from the germline V gene. With 2 bases removed from V and 10 bases from J, the gap between germline ends came to 18 bases. CDR3 sequence reads: CASSYPPGQGNSPLHF. CDR3 DNA: TGTGCCAGCAGTTACCCACCGGGCCAGGGTAACTCACCCCTCCACTTT.

The CDR3: CASSISGASVGYTF. Written as DNA, the CDR3 is TGTGCCAGTAGTATAAGTGGGGCCTCTGTTGGCTACACCTTC. This sequence joins TRBV19 and TRBJ1-2, with D tentatively TRBD1 (5 bases). The CDR3 sequence is 14 residues long. With 2 bases removed from V and 7 bases from J, the gap between germline ends came to 14 bases. The germline V gene encodes CDR1 LNHDA and CDR2 SQIVND (reference sequence).

The chain recombines TRBV5-1 with TRBJ1-6; D is uncertain. The V gene lost 5 bases and the J gene lost 7 bases, with 10 bases spanning the gap. The CDR3 runs to 13 residues. The germline CDR1 and CDR2 sequences are SGHRS and YFSETQ. CDR3 residues: CASRREPNSPLHF. DNA for the CDR3: TGCGCCAGCAGGAGGGAACCCAATTCACCCCTCCACTTT.

This CDR3 reads CASSSYPGQDSNTGELFF. CDR3 bases: TGTGCCAGCAGCTCATATCCGGGACAGGATTCGAACACCGGGGAGCTGTTTTTT. V is TRBV7-9 and J is TRBJ2-2; 8 nucleotides line up with TRBD1. After removal of 4 bases from V and 0 bases from J, the junction contained 10 bases not matched to a gene. The CDR3 sequence is 18 residues long. CDR1 and CDR2 from the germline V gene are SEHNR and FQNEAQ (reference sequence). Using reference TRBV7-9 and TRBJ2-2 for the parts outside the CDR3, the full variable domain is DTGVSQNPRHKITKRGQNVTFRCDPISEHNRLYWYRQTLGQGPEFLTYFQNEAQLEKSRLLSDRFSAERPKGSFSTLEIQRTEQGDSAMYLCASSSYPGQDSNTGELFFGEGSRLTVL.

The V gene is TRBV7-3, the J gene TRBJ2-2, with a tentative D call TRBD2 (6 bases). Germline lookup yields CDR1 SGHTA and CDR2 FQGTGA. This CDR3 is built from 16 residues. Trimming stripped 0 bases from V and 4 bases from J, with 12 bases between. Here the CDR3 reads CASSLTAGTVTGELFF. DNA of the CDR3: TGTGCCAGCAGCTTAACGGCGGGAACTGTCACCGGGGAGCTGTTTTTT.

This clone was recorded only once. CDR3 loop: CAWSGQENQPQHF. CDR3 sequence (DNA): TGTGCCTGGAGCGGACAGGAAAATCAGCCCCAGCATTTT. The V call is TRBV30, the J call TRBJ1-5; 7 nucleotides align to TRBD1. The J segment lost 4 bases and the V segment lost 3 bases, leaving 3 bases of the junction unmatched. The CDR3 sequence is 13 residues long. Germline CDR1 and CDR2: GTSNPN and SVGIG (reference sequence).

The V gene is TRBV11-2, the J gene TRBJ1-4; no firm D call. There are 13 residues in the CDR3. Germline assignment: CDR1 SGHAT and CDR2 FQNNGV. Trimming took off 5 bases at V and 8 bases at J, with 12 bases between the two ends. The CDR3 bases are TGTGCCAGCAGCCGCGAGCGTGGAGAAAAACTGTTTTTT. Residues: CASSRERGEKLFF.

The V and J genes are TRBV6-5 and TRBJ1-2; D possibly corresponds to TRBD1 (5 bases). The germline CDR1 and CDR2 sequences are MNHEY and SVGAGI. CDR3 length: 11 residues. V lost 8 bases to trimming and J lost 7 bases, with 11 bases between them. The DNA of the CDR3 is TGTGCCAGCCGGGGGGTGGGTGGCTACACCTTC. Amino acids: CASRGVGGYTF.

The chain uses TRBV7-9 and TRBJ2-7, with 7 bases identical to TRBD1. V was clipped by 6 bases and J by 6 bases; unmatched bases: 14. The CDR3 runs to 15 residues. Germline assignment: CDR1 SEHNR and CDR2 FQNEAQ (reference sequence). CDR3 sequence reads: CASSVLGTEVAEQYF. The CDR3 DNA reads TGTGCCAGCAGTGTTCTTGGGACAGAGGTAGCCGAGCAGTACTTC.

This rearrangement joins TRBV11-3 to TRBJ2-2; the match to TRBD1 covers 7 bases. Germline V gives CDR1 SGHNT, CDR2 YENEEA. This CDR3 has 14 residues. Trimming at V came to 8 bases and at J to 6 bases, leaving 9 bases not matched to a gene. As DNA, the CDR3 is TGTGCCAGCCGACAGGGAACGGTTTCCGGGGAGCTGTTTTTT. Encoded protein: CASRQGTVSGELFF.